Shown below are 17 T cell receptor beta chains from a single sample sequenced in a study of cytomegalovirus exposure and HLA in healthy donors. The PCR contained 60 Vbeta and 13 Jbeta primers. Libraries were prepared by immunoSEQ multiplex PCR; TCRdb keeps only in-frame clonotypes and omits some of them. This sample has some 57,000 clones, with around three quarters found just once. Sequencing was carried out using PBMCs. The receptor set was obtained from a woman in her sixties or seventies in good health and CMV-seropositive.

The chain couples TRBV11-2 to TRBJ1-2; D uncertain. The CDR3 sequence is 15 residues long. Germline V gene lookup returns CDR1 SGHAT and CDR2 FQNNGV. The ends were cut back, 1 base at V and 3 bases at J, with 12 bases in the middle. CDR3 nucleotides: TGTGCCAGCAGCTTAGGTCAGGCCGAGTACTATGGCTACACCTTC. Protein sequence: CASSLGQAEYYGYTF.

The V gene is TRBV5-1, the J gene TRBJ1-6; D perhaps matches TRBD1 (5 bases). V lost 4 bases to trimming and J lost 6 bases, with 17 bases between them. Germline values: CDR1 SGHRS, CDR2 YFSETQ. The CDR3 is made up of 16 amino acids. CDR3 residues: CASSLGQGRSNSPLHF. CDR3 bases: TGCGCCAGCAGCCTCGGGCAGGGCCGAAGTAATTCACCCCTCCACTTT.

The chain carries TRBV6-1 and TRBJ1-4, with TRBD1 as a possible D gene (6 bases). V gave up 3 bases and J gave up 8 bases, with 16 bases separating them. The CDR3 consists of 15 residues. Germline CDR1 and CDR2: MNHNS and SASEGT. CDR3 bases: TGTGCCAGCAGTGACAGGGACACCTCATGGGAAAAACTGTTTTTT. Translation: CASSDRDTSWEKLFF.

The chain is built from TRBV5-6 and TRBJ1-3; D is unresolved. CDR3 length: 14 amino acids. V lost 4 bases and J lost 0, with 8 bases in between. From germline, CDR1 is SGHDT and CDR2 YYEEEE. The CDR3 region has the DNA TGTGCCAGCAGCCGACGGGACTCTGGAAACACCATATATTTT. This codes for CASSRRDSGNTIYF.

The J gene is TRBJ1-1, the V gene TRBV14; 8 bases are a match to TRBD1. The CDR3 totals 14 residues. V shed 4 bases and J 5 bases; nucleotides not matched to a gene: 6. CDR1 is SGHDN and CDR2 is FVKESK in the germline V gene. The CDR3 bases are TGTGCCAGCAGCCCTAGGACAGGGTCGACTGAAGCTTTCTTT. It encodes CASSPRTGSTEAFF.

The rearrangement uses TRBV5-1 and TRBJ1-2; D call uncertain. Per germline, CDR1 SGHRS and CDR2 YFSETQ. The V and J ends lost 0 bases and 3 bases respectively, with 9 bases between them. This CDR3 is 14 amino acids long. The CDR3, as DNA: TGCGCCAGCAGCTTGGTTGCTGCAGACTATGGCTACACCTTC. Protein product: CASSLVAADYGYTF.

The chain couples TRBV5-4 to TRBJ2-1, with D possibly being TRBD2 (5 bases). The CDR3 contains 13 residues. Germline CDR1 SGHNT, CDR2 YYREEE (reference sequence). Trimming took 4 bases from V and 6 from J, leaving 11 bases between them. CDR3 loop: CASSPDSLNEQFF. The CDR3 bases are TGTGCCAGCAGCCCGGACTCGCTCAATGAGCAGTTCTTC.

CDR3 residues: CASSQGIEFGYTF. CDR3 in DNA: TGTGCCAGCAGCCAGGGAATTGAATTTGGCTACACCTTC. The chain employs TRBV28 and TRBJ1-2; a weak D match, TRBD1 (5 bases). In germline, CDR1 is MDHEN, CDR2 SYDVKM. The V end lost 6 bases, the J end lost 7 bases, and 15 bases lay between the germline ends. The CDR3 has 13 amino acids.

V usage is TRBV4-1 and J usage is TRBJ2-1, with TRBD2 identical over 15 bases. The V and J ends lost 5 bases and 7 bases, in that order; junction bases with no gene match: 3. The germline CDR1 and CDR2 sequences are MGHRA and YSYEKL. This CDR3 spans 15 amino acids. CDR3 bases: TGCGCCAGCAGCTGGGGACTAGCGGGGGGAAATGAGCAGTTCTTC. Protein sequence: CASSWGLAGGNEQFF.

This clone has a single count. The chain carries TRBV7-2 and TRBJ1-1; D not certain. Germline V gene lookup returns CDR1 SGHTA and CDR2 FQGNSA. Trimming took off 1 base at V and 2 bases at J, with 11 bases between the two ends. This CDR3 region has 15 residues. CDR3 bases: TGTGCCAGCAGCTTAGAAGGCCGGGGAAACACTGAAGCTTTCTTT. It encodes CASSLEGRGNTEAFF.

V gene TRBV10-2 combines with J gene TRBJ2-1; TRBD1 agrees at 8 bases. This CDR3 spans 14 amino acids. The germline V gene encodes CDR1 WSHSY and CDR2 SAAADI. The V gene end was trimmed by 7 bases and the J gene end by 4 bases; junction bases not matched to a gene: 6. CDR3: CASNGQGLYNEQFF. The CDR3 DNA reads TGCGCCAGCAATGGACAGGGCCTTTACAATGAGCAGTTCTTC.

This clone appeared once. The rearrangement uses TRBV4-3 and TRBJ1-6; D may be TRBD1 (5 bases). V was pared by 0 bases and J by 12 bases, with 18 bases between. Germline V CDR1 and CDR2: LGHNA, YSLEER. CDR3 length: 16 residues. The CDR3 DNA follows: TGCGCCAGCAGCCAAGACCCGACAGCGCCAGGTGGACCCCTCCACTTT. It codes for CASSQDPTAPGGPLHF.

This clone was detected once. The rearrangement joins TRBV9 to TRBJ2-7; 7 bases match TRBD2. The CDR3 spans 14 residues. The germline V gene encodes CDR1 SGDLS and CDR2 YYNGEE. Trimming took 2 bases from V and 6 from J; bases not matched to a gene: 8. The CDR3 here is CASSVGGFDSEQYF. As DNA, the CDR3 is TGTGCCAGCAGCGTGGGGGGGTTCGACTCCGAGCAGTACTTC.

This clone was detected only a few times. The chain has TRBV6-6 and TRBJ1-4, with 10 bases that match TRBD1. The CDR3 length is 15 residues. V was clipped by 0 bases and J by 6 bases; unmatched bases: 1. The germline V gene has CDR1 MNHNY and CDR2 SVGAGI (reference sequence). The CDR3 sequence is CASSYSDRGHEKLFF. CDR3 DNA: TGTGCCAGCAGTTACTCAGACAGGGGGCATGAAAAACTGTTTTTT.

J is TRBJ1-6 and V is TRBV30, with 7 bases that match TRBD1. Germline V lookup: CDR1 GTSNPN, CDR2 SVGIG (reference sequence). The V and J ends lost 0 bases and 10 bases, in that order; junction bases with no gene match: 6. The CDR3 contains 14 residues. This CDR3 is CAWSVEGAGSPLHF. The CDR3 DNA sequence: TGTGCCTGGAGTGTTGAGGGGGCAGGGTCACCCCTCCACTTT.

The rearrangement joins TRBV5-1 to TRBJ2-5; D is unclear. The V end was cut by 4 bases, the J end by 0 bases, with 13 bases between. This CDR3 has 15 residues. Germline CDR1 and CDR2: SGHRS and YFSETQ. The CDR3 region has the DNA TGCGCCAGCAGCGTTCTGTCCGCGAACCAAGAGACCCAGTACTTC. Translation gives CASSVLSANQETQYF.

The chain uses TRBV25-1 and TRBJ2-1; 7 bases align to TRBD1. The CDR3 runs to 15 residues. The junction had 7 bases not matched to a gene; V was cut back by 4 bases and J by 4 bases. Germline V CDR1 and CDR2: MGHDK, SYGVNS. CDR3 DNA: TGTGCCAGCAGTGCCCTCAGGGGGAGTTACAATGAGCAGTTCTTC. It translates to CASSALRGSYNEQFF.